This record covers a single T cell receptor (beta chain). As yet, its antigen is unknown. The data are from a study of blood T cells in healthy people across ages. Overall study results and limits: When one million T cells were used, diversity estimates were thought to be underestimates.

Germline loops: CDR1 LNHNV, CDR2 YYDKDF (reference sequence). CDR3 length: 15 residues. With V trimmed by 0 bases and J by 6 bases, 4 bases remained unmatched. A second roughly 7 to 12 cycle PCR used barcoded and J-beta primers. Via MiXCR, TCRdb re-called the 5' RACE reads, giving one row per CDR3 protein. The data contain about 720,000 distinct CDR3 sequences, about a fifth of them singletons. This chain joins TRBV15 and TRBJ1-4; 7 bases fit TRBD1. This clonotype was obtained from a man aged 65 to 79 in good health. The sample consisted of blood. Here the CDR3 DNA reads TGTGCCACCAGCAGAGATGGCAGGGGGGATGAAAAACTGTTTTTT. It yields the protein CATSRDGRGDEKLFF. Variable domain in full (rest from reference TRBV15 and TRBJ1-4): DAMVIQNPRYQVTQFGKPVTLSCSQTLNHNVMYWYQQKSSQAPKLLFHYYDKDFNNEADTPDNFQSRRPNTSFCFLDIRSPGLGDTAMYLCATSRDGRGDEKLFFGSGTQLSVL.